This TCR beta chain was observed in a study of OX40 agonist ivuxolimab in advanced cancers. Study context: Patients took ivuxolimab, an agonistic anti-OX40 (CD134) antibody.

Clones were read by immunoSEQ multiplex PCR, and TCRdb kept only the in-frame ones, dropping some. This sample has 65,000 to 80,000 clones; about nine tenths occur once, and the top ten carry roughly 0.56%. Germline CDR1 and CDR2: MGHDK and SYGVNS. CDR3 length: 14 residues. Trimming removed 4 bases from V and 0 bases from J, with 8 bases in between. Systemic immunosuppression or a history of autoimmune disease excluded patients. The sample in question was CD4+ or CD8+ T cells sorted from blood, obtained in a trial of the OX40 agonist ivuxolimab. This chain connects TRBV25-1 to TRBJ2-3; D gene unclear. The TCR originated in an adult with an advanced solid tumor such as melanoma, head and neck, liver or kidney cancer. DNA for the CDR3: TGTGCCAGCAGTGCCTACCTTAGCACAGATACGCAGTATTTT. It encodes CASSAYLSTDTQYF.